This T cell receptor (beta chain) was retrieved from a study of T cell repertoires in ileal Crohn's disease. In germline, CDR1 is SNHLY, CDR2 FYNNEI. V gave up 6 bases and J gave up 4 bases; unmatched junction bases: 3. This CDR3 comprises 14 residues. Profiling relied on immunoSEQ multiplex PCR, and the TCRdb table lists in-frame clones only, not all of them. The sample contains 17,000 or so clones, 70% to 90% of which appear only once. The sequenced material came from ileal tissue. The J gene is TRBJ2-6, the V gene TRBV2; 7 nucleotides agree with TRBD1. This receptor was taken from an adult with Crohn's disease. The CDR3 sequence is CASRTGSGANVLTF. CDR3 in DNA: TGTGCCAGCAGGACAGGGTCGGGGGCCAACGTCCTGACTTTC.